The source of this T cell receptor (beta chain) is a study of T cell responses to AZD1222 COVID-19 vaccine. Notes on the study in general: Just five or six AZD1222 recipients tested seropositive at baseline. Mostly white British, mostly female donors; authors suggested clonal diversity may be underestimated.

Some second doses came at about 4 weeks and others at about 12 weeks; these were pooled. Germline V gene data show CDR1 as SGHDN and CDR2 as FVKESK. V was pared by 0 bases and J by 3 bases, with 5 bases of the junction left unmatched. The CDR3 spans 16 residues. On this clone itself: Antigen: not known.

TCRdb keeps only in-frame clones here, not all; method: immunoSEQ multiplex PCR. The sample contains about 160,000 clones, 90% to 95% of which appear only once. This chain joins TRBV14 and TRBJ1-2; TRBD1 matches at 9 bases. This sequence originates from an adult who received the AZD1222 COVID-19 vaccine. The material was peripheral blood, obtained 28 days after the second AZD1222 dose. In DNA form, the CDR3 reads TGTGCCAGCAGCCAAGAACAGGGGGCTGTCGACTATGGCTACACCTTC. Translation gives CASSQEQGAVDYGYTF.